Following are 10 T cell receptor beta chains from one sample sequenced in a study of a mutant IDH1 vaccine in newly diagnosed glioma (dated by TCRdb to the early 2020s). Preparation of the library involved the immunoSEQ multiplex PCR assay. Not all clones reach the TCRdb copy of this immuneACCESS table, which keeps in-frame sequences only. Checked studies attribute under half of the gap to unresolved V genes and leave the rest unexplained. This sample holds approximately 56,000 clones; roughly 80% were observed only once. Jointly, the top ten make up 5.3% of the sample. The antigens for these receptors are not known. Reading the label with the study, this specimen's time point is: week 47, end of study. A 20-mer mutant IDH1 peptide at 300 micrograms in Montanide made up each vaccine dose, which was injected subcutaneously together with topical imiquimod. The specimen comprised PBMCs, sampled from a glioma patient whose treatment included an IDH1 peptide vaccine. Source of these receptors: a man over 45 with glioma.

The genes are TRBV5-1 and TRBJ2-2, with a tentative D call TRBD1 (5 bases). V gave up 2 bases and J gave up 3 bases, with 8 bases separating them. The germline CDR1 and CDR2 sequences are SGHRS and YFSETQ. This CDR3 has 14 amino acids. The CDR3 here is CASSFLGDTGELFF. CDR3 bases: TGCGCCAGCAGCTTCCTAGGGGACACCGGGGAGCTGTTTTTT.

The chain combines TRBV5-1 with TRBJ2-7, with a tentative D call TRBD1 (5 bases). V was shortened by 4 bases and J by 4 bases, with 9 bases between the two germline ends. CDR1 is SGHRS, CDR2 YFSETQ, per germline. CDR3 size: 12 residues. In DNA form, the CDR3 reads TGCGCCAGCAGCACTCAGGGTTACGAGCAGTACTTC. Protein sequence: CASSTQGYEQYF.

By share, this clone counts as medium-sized (0.01 to 0.1%). The CDR3 sequence is CAWKQGLSRTEAFF. Here the CDR3 DNA reads TGTGCCTGGAAACAGGGTTTGTCGCGGACTGAAGCTTTCTTT. The chain is built from TRBV30 and TRBJ1-1, with a possible D match to TRBD1 (6 bases). This CDR3 is 14 amino acids long. Between the trimmed V and J ends, which lost 4 bases and 5 bases, there was a span of 17 bases. CDR1 is GTSNPN, CDR2 SVGIG, per germline (reference sequence).

This chain uses TRBV5-6 with TRBJ1-6, with TRBD1 matching 7 bases. V dropped 4 bases and J dropped 8; count of bases not matched to a gene: 9. This CDR3 comprises 15 residues. Per germline, CDR1 SGHDT and CDR2 YYEEEE. CDR3 DNA: TGTGCCAGCAGCGGAGACAGGGTTGGCGATTCACCCCTCCACTTT. Translation gives CASSGDRVGDSPLHF.

This rearrangement joins TRBV4-2 to TRBJ2-1; 8 positions agree with TRBD2. Trimming at V came to 3 bases and at J to 3 bases, leaving 16 bases not matched to a gene. In germline, CDR1 is LGHNA, CDR2 YNFKEQ. This CDR3 region has 19 residues. Here the CDR3 DNA reads TGTGCCAGCAGCCAGCCACAGGTCACCGGGACTAGAAACTACAATGAGCAGTTCTTC. Its protein product is CASSQPQVTGTRNYNEQFF.

The rearrangement joins TRBV4-3 to TRBJ1-1; D unresolved. Germline V gene lookup returns CDR1 LGHNA and CDR2 YSLEER. The CDR3 length is 15 residues. V gave up 0 bases and J gave up 2 bases, with 10 bases separating them. In DNA, the CDR3 is TGCGCCAGCAGCCAAGATCTCCGGGAAAACACTGAAGCTTTCTTT. This gives the protein CASSQDLRENTEAFF.

The V and J genes are TRBV9 and TRBJ1-4; D ambiguous. CDR1 is SGDLS, CDR2 YYNGEE, per germline. The V end was cut by 2 bases, the J end by 2 bases, with 13 bases between. The CDR3 consists of 16 residues. In DNA, the CDR3 is TGTGCCAGCAGCGTCGGGCTGGGTCGGACTAATGAAAAACTGTTTTTT. Translated, it gives CASSVGLGRTNEKLFF.

This chain connects TRBV5-1 to TRBJ1-1, with D tentatively TRBD1 (5 bases). Germline CDR1 SGHRS, CDR2 YFSETQ. The CDR3 is 15 amino acids. Between the trimmed V and J ends, which lost 3 bases and 5 bases, there was a span of 17 bases. CDR3: CASSSLLAGETEAFF. CDR3 coding DNA: TGCGCCAGCAGCTCCCTTCTCGCGGGGGAAACTGAAGCTTTCTTT.

This chain connects TRBV5-6 to TRBJ2-5; D is uncertain. The CDR3 sequence is 12 residues long. V was trimmed by 2 bases and J by 8 bases, leaving 10 bases between them. CDR1 SGHDT and CDR2 YYEEEE come from the germline V gene. CDR3 sequence reads: CASSLGYGTQYF. CDR3 in DNA: TGTGCCAGCAGCTTAGGGTACGGAACCCAGTACTTC.

The chain recombines TRBV5-5 with TRBJ1-2, with TRBD1 matching 7 bases. Germline-derived CDR1 and CDR2 are SGHKS and YYEKEE (reference sequence). The CDR3 has 16 amino acids. Unmatched junction bases numbered 10, after V lost 3 bases and J lost 2 bases. In nucleotides, the CDR3 is TGTGCCAGCAGCTCCACGACAGGGTTCATAAACTATGGCTACACCTTC. It yields the protein CASSSTTGFINYGYTF.